This T cell receptor (beta chain) was profiled in a study of blood T cell repertoires in COVID-19. V lost 5 bases to trimming and J lost 4 bases; unmatched junction nucleotides: 6. The CDR3 is 15 residues long. Germline V CDR1 and CDR2: KGHDR, SFDVKD. Using immunoSEQ multiplex PCR, the repertoire was profiled, and TCRdb retains in-frame clones only, with some absent. The sample records about 160,000 clones, 82% being singletons. The chain employs TRBV24-1 and TRBJ2-7; 11 positions agree with TRBD1. The material sequenced was peripheral blood. The clonotype originates from a woman aged 40-49 years with COVID-19, enrolled during active disease. DNA of the CDR3: TGTGCCACCAGTGCAGCCGGGACAGGGGGATACGAGCAGTACTTC. Amino acid sequence: CATSAAGTGGYEQYF.